This TCR beta chain was identified during a study of identical twins. TCRdb analysed the 5' RACE reads with MiXCR anew, one entry per CDR3 protein. The table shows 450,000 or so distinct CDR3 sequences, with about 24% occurring only once. CDR1 is MNHEY, CDR2 SVGEGT, per germline. The CDR3 is made up of 15 amino acids. On this clonotype itself: An end of the junction does not agree with germline; a read error may underlie this.

This sample was also put to use in a study of T cells expressing NK-cell markers.

The specimen was CD4+ T cells sorted from blood. This TCR came from a woman aged 18-35 years in good health. The gene calls are TRBV6-2 or TRBV6-3 and TRBJ2-1, with TRBD2 as a possible D gene (5 bases). The CDR3 DNA reads TGTGCCAGCAGTAAAAACTACGGAGGCTACAGTGAGCAGTTCTTC. The encoded protein is CASSKNYGGYSEQFF.